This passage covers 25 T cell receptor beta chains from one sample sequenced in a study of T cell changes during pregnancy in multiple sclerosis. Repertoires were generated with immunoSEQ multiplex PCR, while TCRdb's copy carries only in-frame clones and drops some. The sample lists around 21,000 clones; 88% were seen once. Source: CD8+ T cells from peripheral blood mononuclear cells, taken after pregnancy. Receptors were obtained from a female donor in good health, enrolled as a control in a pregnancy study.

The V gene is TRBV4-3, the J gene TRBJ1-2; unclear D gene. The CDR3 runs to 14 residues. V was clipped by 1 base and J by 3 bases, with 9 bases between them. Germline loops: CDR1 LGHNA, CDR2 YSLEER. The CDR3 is CASSQVWGDYGYTF. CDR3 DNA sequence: TGCGCCAGCAGCCAAGTCTGGGGAGACTATGGCTACACCTTC.

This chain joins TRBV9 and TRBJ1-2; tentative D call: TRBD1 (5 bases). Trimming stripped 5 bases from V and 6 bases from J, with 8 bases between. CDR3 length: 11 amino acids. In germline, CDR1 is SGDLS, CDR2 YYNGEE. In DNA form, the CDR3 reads TGTGCCAGCAGAAGGGGTGATGGCTACACCTTC. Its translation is CASRRGDGYTF.

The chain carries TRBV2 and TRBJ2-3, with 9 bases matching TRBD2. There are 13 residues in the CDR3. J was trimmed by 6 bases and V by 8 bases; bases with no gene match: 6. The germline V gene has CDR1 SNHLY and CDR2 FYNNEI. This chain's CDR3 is CASGLAWADTQYF. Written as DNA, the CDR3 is TGTGCCAGCGGACTAGCGTGGGCCGATACGCAGTATTTT.

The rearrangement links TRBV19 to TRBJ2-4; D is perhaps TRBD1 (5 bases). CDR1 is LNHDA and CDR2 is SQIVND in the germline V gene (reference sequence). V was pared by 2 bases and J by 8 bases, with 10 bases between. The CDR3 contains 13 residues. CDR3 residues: CASSIWTLDIQYF. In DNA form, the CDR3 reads TGTGCCAGTAGTATATGGACACTGGACATTCAGTACTTC.

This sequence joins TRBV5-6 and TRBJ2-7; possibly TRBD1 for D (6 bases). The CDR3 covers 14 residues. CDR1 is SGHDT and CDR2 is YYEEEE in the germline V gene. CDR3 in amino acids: CVTSRGGQGNEQYF. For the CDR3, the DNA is TGTGTCACTTCTCGGGGCGGTCAGGGGAACGAGCAGTACTTC.

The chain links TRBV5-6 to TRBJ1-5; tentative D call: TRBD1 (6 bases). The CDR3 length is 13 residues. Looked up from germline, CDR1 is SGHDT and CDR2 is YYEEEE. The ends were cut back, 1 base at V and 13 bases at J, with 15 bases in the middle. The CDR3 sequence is CASSLTGGPRQHF. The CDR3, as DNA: TGTGCCAGCAGCTTGACGGGGGGCCCTCGACAGCATTTT.

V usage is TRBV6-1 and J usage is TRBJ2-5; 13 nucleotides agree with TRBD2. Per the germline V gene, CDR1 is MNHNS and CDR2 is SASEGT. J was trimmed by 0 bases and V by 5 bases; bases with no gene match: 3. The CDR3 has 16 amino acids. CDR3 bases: TGTGCCAGCAGTCAAGGACTAGCGGGGGACCAAGAGACCCAGTACTTC. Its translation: CASSQGLAGDQETQYF.

DNA for the CDR3: TGTGCTAGTGATGACACCGGGGGGCCCTACAATGAGCAGTTCTTC. Amino acid sequence: CASDDTGGPYNEQFF. The chain couples TRBV12-5 to TRBJ2-1; perhaps TRBD2 as D (7 bases). Germline V gene sequence: CDR1 LGHNT, CDR2 FRNRAP. CDR3 length: 15 residues. Deletions cut 7 bases from V and 2 bases from J, with 15 bases between.

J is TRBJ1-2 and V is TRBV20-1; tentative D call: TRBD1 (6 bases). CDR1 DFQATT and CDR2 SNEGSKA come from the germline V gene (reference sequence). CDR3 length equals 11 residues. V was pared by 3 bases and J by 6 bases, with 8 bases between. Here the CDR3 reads CSASSGDGYTF. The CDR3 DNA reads TGCAGTGCTAGTTCAGGGGATGGCTACACCTTC.

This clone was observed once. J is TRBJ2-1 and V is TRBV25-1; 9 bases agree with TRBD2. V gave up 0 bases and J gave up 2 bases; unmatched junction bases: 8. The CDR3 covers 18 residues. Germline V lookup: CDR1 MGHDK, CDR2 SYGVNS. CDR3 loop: CASSEYGEGGRAYNEQFF. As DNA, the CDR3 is TGTGCCAGCAGTGAATATGGCGAGGGCGGGAGGGCCTACAATGAGCAGTTCTTC.

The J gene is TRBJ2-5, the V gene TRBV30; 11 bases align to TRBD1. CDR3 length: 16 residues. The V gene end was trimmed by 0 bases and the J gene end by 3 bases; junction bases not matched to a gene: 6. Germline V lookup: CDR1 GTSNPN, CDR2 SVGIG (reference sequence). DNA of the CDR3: TGTGCCTGGAGTGTAGGGACAGGGGGAATTGAAGAGACCCAGTACTTC. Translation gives CAWSVGTGGIEETQYF.

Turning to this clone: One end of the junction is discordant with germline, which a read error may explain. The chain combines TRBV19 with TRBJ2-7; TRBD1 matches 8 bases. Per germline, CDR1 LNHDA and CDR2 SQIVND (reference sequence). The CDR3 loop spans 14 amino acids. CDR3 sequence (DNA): TGTGCCAGTAGTCCGGACAGGGACTCCCACGAGCAGTACTTC. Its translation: CASSPDRDSHEQYF.

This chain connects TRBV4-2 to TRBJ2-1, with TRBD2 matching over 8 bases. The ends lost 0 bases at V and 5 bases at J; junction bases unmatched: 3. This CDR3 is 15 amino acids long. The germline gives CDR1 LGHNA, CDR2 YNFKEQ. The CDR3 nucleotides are TGTGCCAGCAGCCAAGATTCGGGAGGGGACAATGAGCAGTTCTTC. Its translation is CASSQDSGGDNEQFF.

This CDR3 reads CASSQDGTSTDTQYF. The CDR3, as DNA: TGTGCCAGCAGCCAAGATGGGACTAGCACAGATACGCAGTATTTT. V is TRBV14 and J is TRBJ2-3; maybe TRBD2 (6 bases). There are 15 residues in the CDR3. Germline loops: CDR1 SGHDN, CDR2 FVKESK. Trimming took off 0 bases at V and 0 bases at J, with 7 bases between the two ends.

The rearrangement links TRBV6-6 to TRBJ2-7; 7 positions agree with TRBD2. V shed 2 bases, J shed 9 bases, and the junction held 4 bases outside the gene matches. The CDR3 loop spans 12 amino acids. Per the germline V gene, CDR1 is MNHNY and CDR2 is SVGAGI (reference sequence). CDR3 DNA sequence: TGTGCCAGCAGTTACGGGGAGGGCGGGCAGTACTTC. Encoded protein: CASSYGEGGQYF.

CDR3 nucleotide sequence: TGTGCCAGCACCCTATTCGCGGGAGGTGGCCACGAGCAGTACTTC. This encodes CASTLFAGGGHEQYF. This sequence joins TRBV27 and TRBJ2-7; 8 bases map to TRBD2. The length of the CDR3 is 15 residues. Germline CDR1 reads MNHEY; CDR2 reads SMNVEV (reference sequence). The V gene end was trimmed by 7 bases and the J gene end by 5 bases; junction bases not matched to a gene: 13.

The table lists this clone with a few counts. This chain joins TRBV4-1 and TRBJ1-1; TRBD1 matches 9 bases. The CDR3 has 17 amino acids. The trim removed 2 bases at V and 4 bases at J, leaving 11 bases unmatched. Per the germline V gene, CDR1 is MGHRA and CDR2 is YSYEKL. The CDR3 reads CASSQQPGQGGGTEAFF. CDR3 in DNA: TGCGCCAGCAGCCAACAACCGGGACAGGGAGGTGGCACTGAAGCTTTCTTT.

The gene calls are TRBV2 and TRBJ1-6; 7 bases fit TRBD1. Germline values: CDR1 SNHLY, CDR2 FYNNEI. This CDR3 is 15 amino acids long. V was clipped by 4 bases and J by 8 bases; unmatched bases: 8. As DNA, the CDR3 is TGTGCCAGCAGTGGGTCAACAGGGGCCGATTCACCCCTCCACTTT. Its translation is CASSGSTGADSPLHF.

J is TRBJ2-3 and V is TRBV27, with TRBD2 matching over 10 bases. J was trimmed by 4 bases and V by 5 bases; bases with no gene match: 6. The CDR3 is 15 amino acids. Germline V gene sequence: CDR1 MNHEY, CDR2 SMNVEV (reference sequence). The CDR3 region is CASSPLAGVADTQYF. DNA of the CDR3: TGTGCCAGCAGTCCGCTAGCGGGAGTTGCAGATACGCAGTATTTT.

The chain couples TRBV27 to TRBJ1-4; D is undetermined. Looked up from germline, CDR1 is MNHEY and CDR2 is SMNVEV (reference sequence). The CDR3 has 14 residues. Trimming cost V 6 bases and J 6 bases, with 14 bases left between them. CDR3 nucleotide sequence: TGTGCCAGCAGCACTGGAGGGCTACATGAAAAACTGTTTTTT. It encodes CASSTGGLHEKLFF.

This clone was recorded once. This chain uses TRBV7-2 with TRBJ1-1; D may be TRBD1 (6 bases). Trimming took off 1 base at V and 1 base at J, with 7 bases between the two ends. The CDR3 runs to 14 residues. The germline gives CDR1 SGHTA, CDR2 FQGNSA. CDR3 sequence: CASSLGQANTEAFF. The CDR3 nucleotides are TGTGCCAGCAGCTTAGGACAGGCGAACACTGAAGCTTTCTTT.

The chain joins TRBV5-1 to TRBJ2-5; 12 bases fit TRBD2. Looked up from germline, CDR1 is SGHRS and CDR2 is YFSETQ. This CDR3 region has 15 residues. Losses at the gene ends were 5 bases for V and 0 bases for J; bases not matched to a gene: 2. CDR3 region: CASSTSGGYQETQYF. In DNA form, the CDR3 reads TGCGCCAGCAGTACTAGCGGGGGGTACCAAGAGACCCAGTACTTC.

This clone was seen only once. The CDR3, as DNA: TGCAGCGTTGTTTCTACTGGTTCCAATGAGCAGTTCTTC. Translation: CSVVSTGSNEQFF. The gene calls are TRBV29-1 and TRBJ2-1; D gene ambiguous. The V gene lost 4 bases and the J gene lost 6 bases, with 13 bases spanning the gap. Germline V gene sequence: CDR1 SQVTM, CDR2 ANQGSEA. This CDR3 spans 13 amino acids.

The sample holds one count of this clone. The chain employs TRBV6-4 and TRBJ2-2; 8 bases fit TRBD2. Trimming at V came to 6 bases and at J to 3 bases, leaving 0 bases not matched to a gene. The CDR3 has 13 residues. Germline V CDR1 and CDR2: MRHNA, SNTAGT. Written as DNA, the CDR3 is TGTGCCAGCAGCGGGAGGGACACCGGGGAGCTGTTTTTT. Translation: CASSGRDTGELFF.

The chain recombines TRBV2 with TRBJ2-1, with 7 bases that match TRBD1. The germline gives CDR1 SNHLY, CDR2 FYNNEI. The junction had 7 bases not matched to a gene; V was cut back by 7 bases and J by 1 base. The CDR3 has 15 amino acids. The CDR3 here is CASKSTGDSYNEQFF. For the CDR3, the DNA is TGTGCCAGCAAATCTACAGGGGATTCCTACAATGAGCAGTTCTTC.